This T cell receptor (beta chain) was sequenced during a study of early T cells in non-severe SARS-CoV-2 infection. Overall study: It was bulk RNA from unsorted whole blood that was sequenced, and the chains were unpaired.

Points from the study as a whole: Missing private and CD4 specificities, VDJdb matching favored anti-spike CD8 responses.

There are 17 residues in the CDR3. Germline V lookup: CDR1 SNHLY, CDR2 FYNNEI. Unique molecular identifiers were affixed to single, distinct cDNA molecules. TCRdb re-analysed the 5' RACE reads in MiXCR, keeping a single row per CDR3 protein. The sample shows around 78,000 distinct CDR3 sequences, around a tenth of them seen only once. This clonotype appeared many times. Its antigen is undetermined. The junction shows a germline mismatch at one end, possibly a read error. J is TRBJ2-3 and V is TRBV2; TRBD2 agrees at 12 bases. Sequenced material: whole blood, taken at baseline. The receptor comes from an adult who was a healthcare worker with PCR-confirmed SARS-CoV-2 infection or an uninfected control (not recorded which). CDR3 nucleotide sequence: TGTGCCAGCATTGAACTAGCGGGGGGACCAAGCACAGATACGCAGTATTTT. As protein: CASIELAGGPSTDTQYF. The variable domain in full, with the rest retrieved from reference TRBV2 and TRBJ2-3, is EPEVTQTPSHQVTQMGQEVILRCVPISNHLYFYWYRQILGQKVEFLVSFYNNEISEKSEIFDDQFSVERPDGSNFTLKIRSTKLEDSAMYFCASIELAGGPSTDTQYFGPGTRLTVL.